Listed here is a single TCR beta chain. This sample was taken from a study of blood T cell repertoires in COVID-19. Study-wide context: Samples of COVID-19 (acute and convalescent) were obtained from the United States, Italy and Spain. PBMCs, B-cell-depleted T cells, or T cells provided the cDNA or gDNA that made up the material.

The CDR3 is 15 amino acids. Per germline, CDR1 SGHTA and CDR2 FQGNSA. Deletions cut 2 bases from V and 4 bases from J, with 12 bases between. In the study's own analysis: Reference gene primer amplification gave nucleated cell count estimates. Data came from immunoSEQ multiplex PCR; TCRdb stores just in-frame clones and leaves some out. V, J and clone size were drawn from that table, and D and trimming were deduced from the DNA. The data contain about 320,000 clones, around 90% of them singletons. Study members were between about 18 and 100 years old and lived in 20 to 30 US regions. This receptor was taken from a man aged 60 to 69 who had recovered from COVID-19. The source material was PBMCs or T cells enriched from blood (not recorded which). The genes are TRBV7-2 and TRBJ1-3; weak D call: TRBD1 (6 bases). The CDR3 coding sequence is TGTGCCAGCAGCTTAAGCAGGGGACAAGGAAACACCATATATTTT. Amino acids: CASSLSRGQGNTIYF.